This T cell receptor beta chain is from a study of T-cell reconstitution after alpha-beta-depleted transplantation in children. Trimming cost V 1 base and J 8 bases, with 11 bases left between them. The CDR3 is made up of 13 amino acids. Germline lookup yields CDR1 SGHTA and CDR2 FQGNSA. Unique molecular identifiers were used to barcode this TCRbeta library. MiXCR, run by TCRdb on the PCR reads, gives a single entry per CDR3 protein. The top ten hold 2% to 2.5% of the sample, which has roughly 350,000 distinct CDR3 sequences, 10% seen once. The starting material was PBMCs from the stem cell graft donor, obtained from the stem cell graft. The TCR comes from a human donor who donated a stem cell graft to a child with acute lymphoblastic leukemia. The chain employs TRBV7-2 and TRBJ1-2, with D possibly being TRBD1 (5 bases). The DNA for the CDR3 is TGTGCCAGCAGCTTAGAGGGGTTGCGGGGCTACACCTTC. Translating gives CASSLEGLRGYTF.